The next 2 T cell receptor beta chains were all read from a single sample in a study of identical twins. TCRdb reanalysed the 5' RACE reads using MiXCR and keeps one entry per CDR3 protein. The repertoire has hundreds of thousands of distinct CDR3 sequences, around 7.6% of them found once; the top ten carry under 7%. The same data also contributed to another study, on yellow fever vaccine responses in identical twins.

The sequenced sample consisted of CD8+ T cells sorted from blood. The receptors derive from a woman aged 18-35 years in good health.

This clonotype appeared many times. CDR3 in DNA: TGTGCCAGCGTACAGACGGGTTTAGGTTTAGATGAGCAGTTCTTC. It is translated as CASVQTGLGLDEQFF. The chain has TRBV5-5 and TRBJ2-1; D is unclear. Germline lookup yields CDR1 SGHKS and CDR2 YYEKEE (reference sequence). Trimming took off 7 bases at V and 8 bases at J, with 22 bases between the two ends. The CDR3 contains 15 residues.

In this sample, this clonotype turned up many times. V gene TRBV5-1 combines with J gene TRBJ2-1, with 16 bases that match TRBD2. The CDR3 contains 17 residues. Unmatched junction bases numbered 3, after V lost 0 bases and J lost 6 bases. Germline V gene lookup returns CDR1 SGHRS and CDR2 YFSETQ. The CDR3 DNA is TGCGCCAGCAGCTTGGGAGGGACTAGCGGGAGGGCCAATGAGCAGTTCTTC. It codes for CASSLGGTSGRANEQFF.